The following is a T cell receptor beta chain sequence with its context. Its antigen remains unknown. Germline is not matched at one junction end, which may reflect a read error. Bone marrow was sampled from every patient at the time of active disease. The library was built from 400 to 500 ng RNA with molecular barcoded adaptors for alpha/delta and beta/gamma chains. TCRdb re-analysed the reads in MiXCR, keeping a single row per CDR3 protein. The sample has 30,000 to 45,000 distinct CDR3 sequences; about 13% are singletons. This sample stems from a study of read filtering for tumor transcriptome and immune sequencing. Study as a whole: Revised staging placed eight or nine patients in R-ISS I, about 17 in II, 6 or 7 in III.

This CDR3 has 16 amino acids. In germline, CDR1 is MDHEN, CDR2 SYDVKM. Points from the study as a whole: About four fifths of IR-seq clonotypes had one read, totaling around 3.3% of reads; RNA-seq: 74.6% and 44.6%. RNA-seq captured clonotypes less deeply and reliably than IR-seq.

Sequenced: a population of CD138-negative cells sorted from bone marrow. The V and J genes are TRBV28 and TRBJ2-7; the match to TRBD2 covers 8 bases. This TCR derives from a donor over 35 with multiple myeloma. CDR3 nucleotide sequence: TGTGCCAGCAGTCCGCCGGGAGGGGGAACGCCCTACGATCAGTACTTC. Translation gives CASSPPGGGTPYDQYF.